One and the same sample provided the 11 T cell receptor beta chains below, sequenced in a study of breast tumors, draining lymph nodes, adjacent tissues. The lymph nodes were axillary draining lymph nodes from breast cancer patients. TCRdb used MiXCR to reprocess the multiplex PCR reads, holding one entry per CDR3 protein. Of about 180,000 distinct CDR3 sequences listed, 30% to 40% are singletons. The sample was axillary lymph node tissue. The receptors derive from a female donor with breast cancer. Some clones in this sample may be carry-over from other donors' samples.

As for this clonotype: A much bigger clone sits one base away, suggesting this may be a read error. This chain uses TRBV5-6 with TRBJ2-2; D is perhaps TRBD1 (6 bases). Germline V gives CDR1 SGHDT, CDR2 YYEEEE. The CDR3 contains 14 residues. Deletions cut 2 bases from V and 5 bases from J, with 10 bases between. This CDR3 is CASSFQGSTGELFF. CDR3 nucleotides: TGTGCCAGCAGCTTTCAGGGGTCGACCGGGGAGCTGTTTTTT.

In its sample, this clonotype was seen many times. The V gene is TRBV4-1, the J gene TRBJ1-4; D is undetermined. The CDR3 sequence is 14 residues long. V was pared by 6 bases and J by 7 bases, with 15 bases between. Per the germline V gene, CDR1 is MGHRA and CDR2 is YSYEKL. In DNA, the CDR3 is TGCGCCAGCAGTCTCCTCCGGATCGGTGAAAAACTGTTTTTT. Amino acids: CASSLLRIGEKLFF.

This clonotype has at least ten counts. The chain links TRBV3-1 to TRBJ1-5, with D perhaps matching TRBD1 (6 bases). Trimming removed 1 base at V and 1 base at J, with 8 bases between. Germline CDR1 and CDR2: LGHDT and YNNKEL (reference sequence). The CDR3 consists of 15 residues. As DNA, the CDR3 is TGTGCCAGCAGCCAAGCAGGGGCGAGCAATCAGCCCCAGCATTTT. It translates to CASSQAGASNQPQHF.

This clonotype was counted many times. V and J are TRBV11-2 and TRBJ2-1; D gene unclear. The germline V gene has CDR1 SGHAT and CDR2 FQNNGV. The CDR3 consists of 14 residues. V was pared by 5 bases and J by 1 base, with 9 bases between. The CDR3 protein is CASSPTPSYNEQFF. The CDR3 coding sequence is TGTGCCAGCAGCCCTACACCTTCCTACAATGAGCAGTTCTTC.

Many counts were recorded for this clonotype. The V and J genes are TRBV6-5 and TRBJ2-7, with TRBD2 identical over 15 bases. CDR3 length: 17 residues. The V gene end was trimmed by 5 bases and the J gene end by 5 bases; junction bases not matched to a gene: 10. Germline CDR1 is MNHEY and CDR2 is SVGAGI. The CDR3 sequence: CASSRTSGGAWGNEQYF. The CDR3 coding sequence is TGTGCCAGCAGTCGGACTAGCGGGGGGGCCTGGGGAAACGAGCAGTACTTC.

As concerns this clonotype: This may arise from a read error, as a much more abundant clone is one base away. The V call is TRBV6-2 or TRBV6-3, the J call TRBJ1-6; 7 bases are a match to TRBD1. Germline loops: CDR1 MNHEY, CDR2 SVGEGT. This CDR3 comprises 13 residues. V shed 5 bases and J 13 bases; nucleotides not matched to a gene: 8. CDR3 nucleotides: TGTGCCAGCAGTCGCAGGGGGGCCACGCCCCTCCACTTT. This gives the protein CASSRRGATPLHF.

This clonotype was picked up many times. The rearrangement uses TRBV6-2 or TRBV6-3 and TRBJ2-5, with 9 bases identical to TRBD2. After removal of 0 bases from V and 5 bases from J, the junction contained 10 bases not matched to a gene. In germline, CDR1 is MNHEY, CDR2 SVGEGT. The CDR3 is 17 amino acids. CDR3 in DNA: TGTGCCAGCAGTTACTCAGCGGGGGGCCGCAAGAGGGAGACCCAGTACTTC. Encoded protein: CASSYSAGGRKRETQYF.

This chain joins TRBV28 and TRBJ2-7; 7 bases match TRBD1. CDR1 MDHEN and CDR2 SYDVKM come from the germline V gene. V shed 4 bases and J 3 bases; nucleotides not matched to a gene: 9. CDR3 length: 15 residues. The CDR3 reads CASSSGGARRYEQYF. The DNA of the CDR3 is TGTGCCAGCAGTTCAGGGGGTGCTAGGCGCTACGAGCAGTACTTC.

This clonotype was seen repeatedly, ten times or more. The J gene is TRBJ2-1, the V gene TRBV18; TRBD2 agrees at 8 bases. CDR3 length equals 14 residues. J lost 2 bases, V lost 8 bases, and 5 bases had no gene match. The germline gives CDR1 KGHSH, CDR2 LQKENI. The CDR3 bases are TGTGCCAGCACCCTAGCGGGTGCCTACAATGAGCAGTTCTTC. It specifies CASTLAGAYNEQFF.

This clonotype was counted a few times. A much larger clone is a single base away; this may be a read error. The CDR3 coding sequence is TGTGCCAGCAGCCCAAGACTAGCGCGAATCACAGATACGCAGTATTTT. As protein: CASSPRLARITDTQYF. V gene TRBV6-5 combines with J gene TRBJ2-3; 8 bases agree with TRBD2. The CDR3 loop spans 16 amino acids. Trimming cost V 6 bases and J 2 bases; bases outside gene matches: 10. The germline gives CDR1 MNHEY, CDR2 SVGAGI.

This chain joins TRBV6-5 and TRBJ2-3, with 15 bases identical to TRBD2. V trimming: 8 bases; J trimming: 4 bases; junction bases outside the gene matches: 10. This CDR3 contains 17 residues. CDR1 is MNHEY and CDR2 is SVGAGI in the germline V gene. In nucleotides, the CDR3 is TGTGCCAGCCATCGAGGACTAGCGGGGGGGTTTCCAGATACGCAGTATTTT. Translation: CASHRGLAGGFPDTQYF.